The present TCR beta chain was sequenced within a study of T-cell reconstitution after alpha-beta-depleted transplantation in children (dated by TCRdb to 2016 to 2017). Turning to the overall study: Using TCR repertoire profiling, the study quantitatively followed how T-cell immune reconstitution unfolded in children after TCRalphabeta/CD19-depleted allogeneic hematopoietic cell transplantation.

Worth noting for this clonotype: Its antigen has not been determined. No much larger clone is present one base from it, and per-base qualities are unavailable.

The method behind the library was PCR. These reads were obtained on an Illumina HiSeq 2500. Molecular barcoding was employed in the preparation of TCR libraries, with unique molecular identifiers being used to normalize TCRbeta repertoire quantification. TCRdb reprocessing: public reads trimmed at Q25 with fastp, clones called with MiXCR, in-frame beta chains kept. When rows share a CDR3 protein, they turn into one entry using the most common DNA and genes. In all, the sample holds about 500,000 distinct CDR3 sequences, and approximately 29% of those were seen once. Jointly, the top ten make up 2% to 3% of the sample. The CDR3 spans 13 residues, from the cysteine through the phenylalanine. Left in the record is the CDR3 DNA by itself, 39 bases read in frame from the first base. CDR1 and CDR2 (SGHTA, FQGNSA) derive from the germline V gene. V loses 8 bases at its end and J loses 6 bases; junction bases beyond the gene matches: 9.

The origin of this receptor is a human donor who donated a stem cell graft to a child with aplastic anemia. The sequence is built from TRBV7-2 and TRBJ2-7, with 8 bases in between that match TRBD2. The specimen was PBMCs from the stem cell graft donor, collected from the stem cell graft. The CDR3 corresponds to CASSASGSLEQYF. DNA sequence: TGTGCCAGCTCAGCGAGCGGGAGTCTCGAGCAGTACTTC.